This entry concerns a single T cell receptor beta chain. Its specificity is unknown. Profiled with immunoSEQ multiplex PCR; TCRdb holds only in-frame clones, not every one. Counted here are 40,000 to 50,000 clones, 88% occurring once; the ten biggest clones make up about 2.6%. The data belong to a study of T cells in localized non-small cell lung cancer. Overall study results and limits: Higher blood T cell density went with longer overall survival. Without multi-region sequencing, intratumor heterogeneity could not be excluded. A median of 57 of the top 100 tumor clones appeared in adjacent lung, which was paired and uninvolved. Peak T cell clonality was found in uninvolved adjacent lung, exceeding tumor.

V gave up 7 bases and J gave up 4 bases; unmatched junction bases: 12. The germline V gene encodes CDR1 MGHRA and CDR2 YSYEKL. The CDR3 totals 15 residues. The sequence was obtained from a female donor aged 60 or older with stage I squamous cell lung carcinoma. This chain uses TRBV4-1 with TRBJ1-2; 7 bases are a match to TRBD1. Specimen: peripheral blood, collected before any cancer treatment. The chain's CDR3 is CASTPLAGTVYGYTF. As DNA, the CDR3 is TGCGCCAGCACCCCCCTAGCCGGGACAGTCTATGGCTACACCTTC.